Listed below are T cell receptor beta chains from one sample, sequenced in a study of cytomegalovirus exposure and HLA in healthy donors. The assay was immunoSEQ multiplex PCR, and TCRdb's table has in-frame clones only and misses some. The repertoire holds about 180,000 clones, with more than 80% as singletons. The specimen sequenced was PBMCs. All receptors come from a male donor in good health and CMV-seronegative. The CDR3 runs from the conserved cysteine through the conserved F or W. The D gene is left open where the match is weak. For some rows the clone size is stated as once, few or many, or as a class when expanded; others skip it.

DNA: TGTGCCTGGAGTGTAAGGGACAGGGGACTTAGCTCCTATAATTCACCCCTCCACTTT
CDR3: CAWSVRDRGLSSYNSPLHF
D: TRBD1
size: once
J: TRBJ1-6
V: TRBV30

DNA: TGTGCCTGGAGCCGGGACAGGGGGCGCGGGGGCAATCAGCCCCAGCATTTT
CDR3: CAWSRDRGRGGNQPQHF
D: TRBD1
size: -
J: TRBJ1-5
V: TRBV30

DNA: TGTGCCAGCAGTGAAGGGGGGGCCACGGGGCAGTATTTT
CDR3: CASSEGGATGQYF
D: -
size: few
J: TRBJ2-3
V: TRBV25-1

DNA: TGTGCCAGCAGTTTCGGACAGGGGGCCTATGGCTACACCTTC
CDR3: CASSFGQGAYGYTF
D: TRBD1
size: -
J: TRBJ1-2
V: TRBV28

DNA: TGTGCCAGCAGTTACTCGGACAGGGTAGCCGGCTCACCCCTCCACTTT
CDR3: CASSYSDRVAGSPLHF
D: TRBD1
size: -
J: TRBJ1-6
V: TRBV6-5

DNA: TGTGCCACCAGCATAAGAGTAGCGGGAGCCTCCTACAATGAGCAGTTCTTC
CDR3: CATSIRVAGASYNEQFF
D: TRBD2
size: few
J: TRBJ2-1
V: TRBV15

DNA: TGTGCCAGCAGCTTTCGGGGGGGGGTCTACGAGCAGTACTTC
CDR3: CASSFRGGVYEQYF
D: TRBD2
size: -
J: TRBJ2-7
V: TRBV5-4

DNA: TGTGCCAGTAGTAAGGGACAGATGAACACCGGGGAGCTGTTTTTT
CDR3: CASSKGQMNTGELFF
D: TRBD1
size: -
J: TRBJ2-2
V: TRBV19

DNA: TGTGCCAGCAGTTTGGTCGCGGGAACTTATGGCTACACCTTC
CDR3: CASSLVAGTYGYTF
D: -
size: -
J: TRBJ1-2
V: TRBV28

DNA: TGTGCCAGCAGGTCCAACTACGAGCAGTACTTC
CDR3: CASRSNYEQYF
D: -
size: -
J: TRBJ2-7
V: TRBV27

DNA: TGCGCCAGCACTCCGGAAGACTATAGCAATCAGCCCCAGCATTTT
CDR3: CASTPEDYSNQPQHF
D: -
size: -
J: TRBJ1-5
V: TRBV5-1

DNA: TGTGCCAGCAGCTCCCCCGGGACAGGGAATGGCTACACCTTC
CDR3: CASSSPGTGNGYTF
D: TRBD1
size: -
J: TRBJ1-2
V: TRBV28

DNA: TGTGCCAGTAGTGGAGAAACGGGACAGTCTTATGAAAAACTGTTTTTT
CDR3: CASSGETGQSYEKLFF
D: TRBD1
size: once
J: TRBJ1-4
V: TRBV19

DNA: TGTGCCAGCTCATCTCTAGCGATTGAGACCGGGGAGCTGTTTTTT
CDR3: CASSSLAIETGELFF
D: -
size: -
J: TRBJ2-2
V: TRBV18

DNA: TGCGCCAGCAGTGTGGGACTAGCGGGAGGACCCCTCTCCTACGAGCAGTACTTC
CDR3: CASSVGLAGGPLSYEQYF
D: TRBD2
size: -
J: TRBJ2-7
V: TRBV5-1

DNA: TGTGCCAGCAGTAGGGGACAGTCGGATCAGCCCCAGCATTTT
CDR3: CASSRGQSDQPQHF
D: TRBD1
size: -
J: TRBJ1-5
V: TRBV28

DNA: TGTGCCACCAGCAGAGATTTGGGTGACAGGGGCCAGCCCCAGCATTTT
CDR3: CATSRDLGDRGQPQHF
D: TRBD1
size: -
J: TRBJ1-5
V: TRBV15

DNA: TGTGCCAGCGGACGACAGGGGGCATCAGATACGCAGTATTTT
CDR3: CASGRQGASDTQYF
D: TRBD1
size: once
J: TRBJ2-3
V: TRBV7-3

DNA: TGTGCCAGCAGCTTAGACAGGGTGAACACTGAAGCTTTCTTT
CDR3: CASSLDRVNTEAFF
D: -
size: -
J: TRBJ1-1
V: TRBV7-2

DNA: TGTGCCAGCAGGCCCCGGGACAGGGCTCGGTACGAGCAGTACTTC
CDR3: CASRPRDRARYEQYF
D: TRBD1
size: once
J: TRBJ2-7
V: TRBV28

DNA: TGCGCCAGCAGCCTGACTAGCTTCAGGGATACGCAGTATTTT
CDR3: CASSLTSFRDTQYF
D: TRBD2
size: -
J: TRBJ2-3
V: TRBV5-1

DNA: TGTGCCAGCAGTTTATCCTACCCGGGACAAAAGACTGAAGCTTTCTTT
CDR3: CASSLSYPGQKTEAFF
D: -
size: -
J: TRBJ1-1
V: TRBV28

DNA: TGCGCCAGCAGTCGCGCCACAGGGACCGGGACTAGCGGGGGGTCCTACGAGCAGTACTTC
CDR3: CASSRATGTGTSGGSYEQYF
D: TRBD2
size: -
J: TRBJ2-7
V: TRBV23-1

DNA: TGTTCCAGCAGCCCCCGGACTAGCGGTAACGAGCAGTACTTC
CDR3: CSSSPRTSGNEQYF
D: TRBD2
size: -
J: TRBJ2-7
V: TRBV7-9